This T cell receptor (beta chain) is from a study of regulatory T cells in long-lasting Graves disease. Study results and caveats: Rather than thyroid tissue, only peripheral blood underwent study. Persistent disease favored TRBV28, TRBJ1-2 and TRBJ2-5. Among the persistent patients, 2,500 to 3,000 public clonotypes were shared, more than the 850 to 1,000 shared among new patients.

This clonotype was recorded many times. Antigen specificity is unknown. Time point indicated: newly diagnosed GD, antithyroid drugs for less than 3 months. The authors made the TCR library using RNA they extracted from PBMCs. Arm-PCR of CDR3 regions and iRepertoire HTBI primers were the basis on which TCR beta libraries were built. A single record per CDR3 protein comes from TCRdb applying MiXCR to the multiplex PCR reads. The sample has approximately 470,000 distinct CDR3 sequences, about 16% seen once. Germline V gives CDR1 SGHVS, CDR2 FQNEAQ. The trim removed 5 bases at V and 8 bases at J, leaving 6 bases unmatched. The CDR3 runs 13 residues. These data also featured in a second study, about T cells in Graves' hyperthyroidism and ophthalmopathy.

The TCR was taken from a man in his forties with Graves disease. The chain couples TRBV7-8 to TRBJ2-1, with 7 nucleotides matching TRBD2. Sequencing was performed on peripheral blood mononuclear cells (PBMCs), taken at new diagnosis, from a patient treated with antithyroid drugs. CDR3 DNA sequence: TGTGCCAGCAGCCCAACTGCGGGGGATGAGCAGTTCTTC. Its translation is CASSPTAGDEQFF. The variable domain in full, completed from reference TRBV7-8 and TRBJ2-1, reads GAGVSQSPRYKVAKRGQDVALRCDPISGHVSLFWYQQALGQGPEFLTYFQNEAQLDKSGLPSDRFFAERPEGSVSTLKIQRTQQEDSAVYLCASSPTAGDEQFFGPGTRLTVL.